The rows below give T cell receptor beta chains drawn from one sample of a study of blood T cell repertoires in COVID-19. Sequencing was performed with immunoSEQ multiplex PCR; in TCRdb, only in-frame clones are kept and a portion is missing. The sample lists roughly 280,000 clones, around 78% occurring once. The specimen was peripheral blood. The receptor set was obtained from a man in his fifties or sixties who had recovered from COVID-19. CDR3s include the opening cysteine and the closing phenylalanine or tryptophan. D genes are given only for firm matches. A clone size is listed for some rows: how often the clone was seen (once, few, many), or a class if it is expanded.

d_gene,abundance,j_gene,v_gene,CDR3nt,CDR3aa
TRBD2,once,TRBJ2-1,TRBV24-1,TGTGCCACCAGTATCAATAGCGGGAGCGGTAGACATGAGCAGTTCTTC,CATSINSGSGRHEQFF
TRBD2,once,TRBJ2-3,TRBV7-3,TGTGCCAGCAGCTTAAACCCTAGCGGGGGCCCCGGGGATACGCAGTATTTT,CASSLNPSGGPGDTQYF
-,-,TRBJ2-7,TRBV28,TGTGCCAGCAGTTGGACACTCTACGAGCAGTACTTC,CASSWTLYEQYF
-,once,TRBJ2-1,TRBV2,TGTGCCAGCGGCGACGACGGGAGAGATGAGCAGTTCTTC,CASGDDGRDEQFF
-,-,TRBJ1-1,TRBV7-8,TGTGCCAGCAGCCCGGGAGGGAACACTGAAGCTTTCTTT,CASSPGGNTEAFF
TRBD2,-,TRBJ2-7,TRBV6-4,TGTGCCAGCAGGGAGCGGGGGGCCACCTACGAGCAGTACTTC,CASRERGATYEQYF
-,-,TRBJ1-1,TRBV18,TGTGCCAGCTCAAGTCGGGACACCGCGAACACTGAAGCTTTCTTT,CASSSRDTANTEAFF
-,-,TRBJ1-4,TRBV7-8,TGTGCCAGCAGCTTAGGGCAGCTAGCCGAAAAACTGTTTTTT,CASSLGQLAEKLFF
-,-,TRBJ2-7,TRBV28,TGTGCCAGCAGAATAGACAGTTCCTACGAGCAGTACTTC,CASRIDSSYEQYF
TRBD2,once,TRBJ2-3,TRBV18,TGTGCCAGCTCGCCCCTGGGGGCTAGCGGGGGCCTATCTAGCACAGATACGCAGTATTTT,CASSPLGASGGLSSTDTQYF
-,-,TRBJ1-1,TRBV6-4,TGTGCCACCCCTAGGGGGATGATGGGAACTGAAGCTTTCTTT,CATPRGMMGTEAFF
-,-,TRBJ1-1,TRBV5-1,TGCGCCAGCAGGCTGACAGCTCTGAACACTGAAGCTTTCTTT,CASRLTALNTEAFF
-,-,TRBJ2-2,TRBV19,TGTGCCACTAGCTATCCGGGACAGAACACCGGGGAGCTGTTTTTT,CATSYPGQNTGELFF
-,-,TRBJ2-1,TRBV11-2,TGTGCCAGCAGCTTCGGCGGACTACCGAGGAATGAGCAGTTCTTC,CASSFGGLPRNEQFF
TRBD2,-,TRBJ2-1,TRBV7-7,TGTGCTAGCAGCTTAGCGGTACCGGGACTAGCGGGGTACAATGAGCAGTTCTTC,CASSLAVPGLAGYNEQFF
TRBD1,-,TRBJ1-5,TRBV4-2,TGTGCCAGCAGCCAAGTGTCTGCCAGGGGGCAGCCCCAGCATTTT,CASSQVSARGQPQHF
TRBD1,-,TRBJ1-4,TRBV19,TGTGCCAGTAGCCGTGACAGGGGGAATGAAAAACTGTTTTTT,CASSRDRGNEKLFF
-,few,TRBJ2-2,TRBV7-3,TGTGCCAGCAGCCCACACGCCCTCACCGGGGAGCTGTTTTTT,CASSPHALTGELFF
-,-,TRBJ2-5,TRBV21-1,TGTGCCAGCACCCCAGATTGGGGGGGGGAGACCCAGTACTTC,CASTPDWGGETQYF
TRBD1,-,TRBJ1-1,TRBV18,TGTGCCAGCTTCCCGGGACAGCAGAACACTGAAGCTTTCTTT,CASFPGQQNTEAFF
-,-,TRBJ1-6,TRBV3-1/TRBV3-2,TGTGCCAGCAGCCAACTGGATAACGCGGGTTCACCCCTCCACTTT,CASSQLDNAGSPLHF
TRBD2,-,TRBJ2-2,TRBV5-6,TGTGCCAGCTCTCCCGGGGGGTTGAGCACCGGGGAGCTGTTTTTT,CASSPGGLSTGELFF
TRBD1,few,TRBJ1-5,TRBV2,TGTGCCAGCAGTGAAGGACAGGGTGGCAATCAGCCCCAGCATTTT,CASSEGQGGNQPQHF
TRBD2,-,TRBJ2-5,TRBV7-3,TGTGCCAGCAGCCCTAGCGGGGGGTTAGAGACCCAGTACTTC,CASSPSGGLETQYF
-,once,TRBJ2-3,TRBV7-2,TGTGCCAGCACCCTTAGTACCGATAGCACAGATACGCAGTATTTT,CASTLSTDSTDTQYF
-,-,TRBJ1-1,TRBV5-5,TGTGCCAGCACCGCCCTAGGGGTGAGGAACACTGAAGCTTTCTTT,CASTALGVRNTEAFF
-,-,TRBJ1-6,TRBV3-1/TRBV3-2,TGTGCCAGCAGCCAAGGGGGGGGACCGAATTCACCCCTCCACTTT,CASSQGGGPNSPLHF
-,-,TRBJ1-1,TRBV29-1,TGCAGCGTTGGCCTGGGCGCCGTGAACACTGAAGCTTTCTTT,CSVGLGAVNTEAFF
-,-,TRBJ1-1,TRBV6-2/TRBV6-3,TGTGCCAGCAGTTACGGAGGACCGAACACTGAAGCTTTCTTT,CASSYGGPNTEAFF
-,-,TRBJ1-6,TRBV30,TGTGCCTGGACTTCCCAGGGGAATGTGAATTCACCCCTCCACTTT,CAWTSQGNVNSPLHF
TRBD2,-,TRBJ2-6,TRBV11-2,TGTGCCAGCAGCTTAGTACTAGCGAGAGCAACTGGGGCCAACGTCCTGACTTTC,CASSLVLARATGANVLTF
TRBD1,few,TRBJ1-6,TRBV9,TGTGCCAGCAGCGCGGGGGACAGGGTAAATTCACCCCTCCACTTT,CASSAGDRVNSPLHF
-,-,TRBJ1-5,TRBV3-1/TRBV3-2,TGTGCCAGCAGCCGGGGGGATCATCAGCCCCAGCATTTT,CASSRGDHQPQHF
TRBD1,-,TRBJ1-4,TRBV5-1,TGCGCCAGCAGCCTGACAGGGGCGGCTGAAAAACTGTTTTTT,CASSLTGAAEKLFF
-,-,TRBJ2-3,TRBV30,TGTGCCTGGAACATGGCAGATACGCAGTATTTT,CAWNMADTQYF
-,-,TRBJ1-6,TRBV7-2,TGTGCCAGCAGCTTAGCCAGGGGCTCACCCCTCCACTTT,CASSLARGSPLHF
-,once,TRBJ1-2,TRBV28,TGTGCCAGCAGTTCCACCACTGAGAACTATGGCTACACCTTC,CASSSTTENYGYTF
-,-,TRBJ1-1,TRBV19,TGTGCCAGTAGTATGGAGGTGGGCTCGGGCACTGAAGCTTTCTTT,CASSMEVGSGTEAFF
-,-,TRBJ2-2,TRBV11-2,TGTGCCAGCAGCCTACAGAACTGGGAGCTGTTTTTT,CASSLQNWELFF
-,-,TRBJ1-3,TRBV30,TGTGCCTGGAGTGTAGCCGTCTCTGGAAACACCATATATTTT,CAWSVAVSGNTIYF
TRBD2,many,TRBJ2-1,TRBV15,TGTGCCACCAGAGGGACTAGCGGAAACAATGAGCAGTTCTTC,CATRGTSGNNEQFF
TRBD2,-,TRBJ2-3,TRBV19,TGTGCCAGTAGTGTAGCGGGAGGCACAGATACGCAGTATTTT,CASSVAGGTDTQYF